These T cell receptor beta chains were read from a single sample in a study of cytomegalovirus exposure and HLA in healthy donors. Profiled with immunoSEQ multiplex PCR; TCRdb holds only in-frame clones, not every one. The sample lists over 120,000 clones; around 9.7% were seen once. Sequenced: PBMCs. The receptor source for this set is a man in his fifties or sixties in good health and CMV-seronegative. Both conserved end residues are part of each CDR3.

length,V,CDR3
18,TRBV7-9,CASSPWTGTTQIADTQYF
15,TRBV18,CASSRAGTGLMEQYF
16,TRBV7-3,CASSPRAGVGTDTQYF
15,TRBV5-1,CASSLAPRGHTEAFF
14,TRBV19,CASSMPGQPYGYTF
14,TRBV5-4,CASSLLIVADTQYF
15,TRBV11-2,CASSALAGSAYEQYF
15,TRBV2,CASSGGTSGIREQFF
14,TRBV5-1,CASLRDRGTDTQYF
18,TRBV5-6,CASSPRTGGLGSYNEQFF
15,TRBV2,CASRIRRANNEKLFF
18,TRBV7-6,CASSSLSETGQIWEKLFF
13,TRBV2,CASRGQTSYGYTF